This T cell receptor beta chain was recorded in a study of blood T cell repertoires in COVID-19. Looking at the study overall: COVID-19 samples, acute and convalescent, were from the United States, Italy and Spain.

Assay used: immunoSEQ multiplex PCR; TCRdb lists only in-frame clones, some missing. The data contain about 300,000 clones, around 85% of them singletons. CDR3 length: 15 amino acids. J lost 2 bases, V lost 7 bases, and 7 bases had no gene match. The germline gives CDR1 MDHEN, CDR2 SYDVKM. The source material was PBMCs or T cells enriched from blood (not recorded which). This rearrangement joins TRBV28 to TRBJ2-2, with TRBD2 matching over 7 bases. The TCR sequence derives from a woman in her 30s who had been exposed to COVID-19. The CDR3 bases are TGTGCCAGCAATAAGCGGGGAGTTAACACCGGGGAGCTGTTTTTT. The encoded protein is CASNKRGVNTGELFF.